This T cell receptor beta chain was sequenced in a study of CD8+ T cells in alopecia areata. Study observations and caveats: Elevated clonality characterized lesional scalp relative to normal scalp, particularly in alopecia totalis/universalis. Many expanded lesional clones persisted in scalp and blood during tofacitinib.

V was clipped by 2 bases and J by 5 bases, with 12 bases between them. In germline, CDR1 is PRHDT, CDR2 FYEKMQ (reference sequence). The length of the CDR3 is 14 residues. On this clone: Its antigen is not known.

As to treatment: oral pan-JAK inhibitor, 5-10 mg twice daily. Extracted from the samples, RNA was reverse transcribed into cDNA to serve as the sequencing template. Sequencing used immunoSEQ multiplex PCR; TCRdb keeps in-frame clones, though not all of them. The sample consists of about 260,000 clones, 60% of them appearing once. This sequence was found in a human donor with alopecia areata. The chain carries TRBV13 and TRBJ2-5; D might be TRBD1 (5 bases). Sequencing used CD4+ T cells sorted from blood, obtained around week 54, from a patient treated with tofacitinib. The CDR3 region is CASSLQGERETQYF. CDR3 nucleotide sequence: TGTGCCAGCAGCTTACAGGGTGAAAGGGAGACCCAGTACTTC.